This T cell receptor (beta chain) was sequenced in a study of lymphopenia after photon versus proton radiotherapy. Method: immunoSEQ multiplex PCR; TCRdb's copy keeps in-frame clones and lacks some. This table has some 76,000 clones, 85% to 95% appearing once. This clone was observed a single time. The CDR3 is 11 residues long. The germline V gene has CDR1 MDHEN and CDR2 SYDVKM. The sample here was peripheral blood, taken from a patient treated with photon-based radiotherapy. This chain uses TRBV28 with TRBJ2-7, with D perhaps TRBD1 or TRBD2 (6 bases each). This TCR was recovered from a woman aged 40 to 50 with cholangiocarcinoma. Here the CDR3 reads CGTEGEYEQYF. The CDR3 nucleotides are TGTGGCACGGAGGGGGAGTACGAGCAGTACTTC. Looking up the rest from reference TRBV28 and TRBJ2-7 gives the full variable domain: DVKVTQSSRYLVKRTGEKVFLECVQDMDHENMFWYRQDPGLGLRLIYFSYDVKMKEKGDIPEGYSVSREKKERFSLILESASTNQTSMYLCGTEGEYEQYFGPGTRLTVT.